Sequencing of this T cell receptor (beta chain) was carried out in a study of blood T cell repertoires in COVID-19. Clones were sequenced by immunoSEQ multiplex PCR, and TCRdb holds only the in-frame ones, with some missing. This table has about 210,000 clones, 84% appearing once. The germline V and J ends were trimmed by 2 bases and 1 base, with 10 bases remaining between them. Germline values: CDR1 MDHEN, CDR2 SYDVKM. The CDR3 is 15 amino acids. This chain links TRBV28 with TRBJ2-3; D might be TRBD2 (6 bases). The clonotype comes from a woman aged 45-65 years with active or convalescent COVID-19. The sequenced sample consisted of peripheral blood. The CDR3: CASSLGASGTDTQYF. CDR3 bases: TGTGCCAGCAGTTTAGGGGCTAGCGGCACAGATACGCAGTATTTT.